One and the same sample provided the 5 T cell receptor beta chains below, sequenced in a study of T cells in localized non-small cell lung cancer. TCRdb's copy holds only in-frame clones and misses some; the assay was immunoSEQ multiplex PCR. The table records around 55,000 clones, around nine tenths of them present only once. The starting material was PBMCs, obtained before any cancer treatment. These receptors all stem from a female donor with stage II lung adenocarcinoma.

As concerns this clone: One end of the junction does not line up with germline, which may come from a read error. The V call is TRBV7-2, the J call TRBJ2-7, with D possibly TRBD1 on 6 matching bases. Germline CDR1 is SGHTA and CDR2 is FQGNSA. CDR3 length equals 13 residues. DNA of the CDR3: TGTGTCAGCAGCTTAGATACAGGGCGGGAGCAGTACTTC. This gives the protein CVSSLDTGREQYF.

The chain employs TRBV5-1 and TRBJ2-2, with TRBD1 matching over 11 bases. Trimming at V came to 3 bases and at J to 2 bases, leaving 3 bases not matched to a gene. CDR3 length: 16 residues. CDR1 SGHRS and CDR2 YFSETQ come from the germline V gene. The CDR3 DNA reads as TGCGCCAGCAGCTCTCGGACAGGGGGCAACACCGGGGAGCTGTTTTTT. Translating gives CASSSRTGGNTGELFF.

The chain uses TRBV4-2 and TRBJ2-7, with D perhaps being TRBD1 or TRBD2 (5 bases each). The CDR3 is made up of 15 amino acids. Deletions cut 0 bases from V and 1 base from J, with 10 bases between. CDR1 is LGHNA and CDR2 is YNFKEQ in the germline V gene. The CDR3 loop is CASSQDRDGSYEQYF. The CDR3, as DNA: TGTGCCAGCAGCCAAGATCGGGACGGTTCCTACGAGCAGTACTTC.

This clone was counted a few times. V is TRBV2 and J is TRBJ1-1; no firm D call. From germline, CDR1 is SNHLY and CDR2 FYNNEI. The CDR3 length is 11 residues. Trimming removed 8 bases from V and 4 bases from J, with 8 bases in between. The CDR3 here is CASVALTEAFF. DNA of the CDR3: TGTGCCAGCGTGGCACTCACTGAAGCTTTCTTT.

The rearrangement links TRBV4-1 to TRBJ1-3; D possibly corresponds to TRBD1 (6 bases). Deletions cut 2 bases from V and 2 bases from J, with 16 bases between. Per the germline V gene, CDR1 is MGHRA and CDR2 is YSYEKL. The CDR3 length is 17 residues. CDR3 bases: TGCGCCAGCAGCCAAAACCCCAGGGGCGGAGCTGGAAACACCATATATTTT. As protein: CASSQNPRGGAGNTIYF.